The 2 T cell receptor beta chains listed next were all sequenced from one sample in a study of blood T cell repertoires in COVID-19. Using immunoSEQ multiplex PCR, the repertoire was profiled, and TCRdb retains in-frame clones only, with some absent. The sample lists under 250,000 clones, around 87% occurring once. Sequenced sample: peripheral blood. The receptors stem from a woman aged 70-85 years with active or convalescent COVID-19.

The chain couples TRBV18 to TRBJ2-7; D is uncertain. This CDR3 is 13 amino acids long. V shed 5 bases and J shed 0 bases, with 8 bases lying between them. The germline V gene has CDR1 KGHSH and CDR2 LQKENI. DNA for the CDR3: TGTGCCAGCTCAAATCCTAGCTCCTACGAGCAGTACTTC. Translation gives CASSNPSSYEQYF.

The J gene is TRBJ2-5, the V gene TRBV27; 9 bases map to TRBD1. The CDR3 loop spans 16 amino acids. J gave up 4 bases and V 3 bases, and 9 bases lay outside the gene matches. Germline CDR1 and CDR2: MNHEY and SMNVEV (reference sequence). CDR3 nucleotide sequence: TGTGCCAGCAGTTTCCTTAGACAGGGGGGAATAGAGACCCAGTACTTC. This translates into CASSFLRQGGIETQYF.